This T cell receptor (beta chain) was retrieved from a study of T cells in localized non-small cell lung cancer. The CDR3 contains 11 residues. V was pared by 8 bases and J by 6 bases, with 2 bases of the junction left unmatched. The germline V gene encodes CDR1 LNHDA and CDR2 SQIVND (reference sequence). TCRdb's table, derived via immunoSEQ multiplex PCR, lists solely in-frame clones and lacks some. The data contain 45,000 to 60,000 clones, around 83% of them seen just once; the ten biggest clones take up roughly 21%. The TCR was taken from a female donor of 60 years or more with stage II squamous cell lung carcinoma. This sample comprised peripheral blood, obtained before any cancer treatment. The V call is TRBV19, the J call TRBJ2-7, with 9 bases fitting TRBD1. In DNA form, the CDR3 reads TGTGCCAGTGGACAGGGGATCGAGCAGTACTTC. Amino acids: CASGQGIEQYF.